These T cell receptor beta chains were read from a single sample in a study of beta chain features in type 1 diabetes. This table comes from immunoSEQ multiplex PCR, and its TCRdb copy is limited to in-frame clones, with some not included. The table includes some 250,000 clones, roughly 11% detected once. Sequencing input: naive CD4+ T cells from blood. The receptors originated from a man in his thirties or forties with type 1 diabetes. The CDR3 runs from the conserved cysteine through the conserved F or W.

V: TRBV18; J: TRBJ1-4; CDR3: CATAQDRTNEKLFF
V: TRBV30; J: TRBJ1-1; CDR3: CAWSVYGGAFF
V: TRBV11-2; J: TRBJ2-1; CDR3: CASSYVRGQGSYNEQFF
V: TRBV12-2; J: TRBJ2-7; CDR3: CASRFSAGRDYEQYF
V: TRBV4-3; J: TRBJ2-2; CDR3: CASSQGHGGELFF
V: TRBV30; J: TRBJ2-1; CDR3: CAWSTGLAGGNEQFF
V: TRBV5-1; J: TRBJ2-1; CDR3: CASSSGQGVNEQFF
V: TRBV6-4; J: TRBJ1-1; CDR3: CASSEEMNTEAFF
V: TRBV27; J: TRBJ1-5; CDR3: CASRRQSNQPQHF
V: TRBV15; J: TRBJ1-6; CDR3: CATSLNRGNSPLHF
V: TRBV10-3; J: TRBJ2-3; CDR3: CAIRGGGTDTQYF
V: TRBV4-2; J: TRBJ1-5; CDR3: CASSRDSAAGPQHF
V: TRBV5-1; J: TRBJ1-1; CDR3: CASSLEIQGRGAFF
V: TRBV7-2; J: TRBJ2-2; CDR3: CASSRTGVNTGELFF
V: TRBV5-4; J: TRBJ1-2; CDR3: CASSLGPGQSYGYTF
V: TRBV6-6; J: TRBJ1-1; CDR3: CASSYSRNTEAFF
V: TRBV18; J: TRBJ2-7; CDR3: CASSPWETYEQYF
V: TRBV11-2; J: TRBJ2-7; CDR3: CASRGLAGGEGEQYF
V: TRBV5-1; J: TRBJ1-1; CDR3: CASSSPRGRNTEAFF
V: TRBV27; J: TRBJ1-1; CDR3: CASSSLGTEAFF
V: TRBV28; J: TRBJ1-2; CDR3: CASRLQGVNYGYTF
V: TRBV29-1; J: TRBJ2-5; CDR3: CSVVKREYQETQYF
V: TRBV5-1; J: TRBJ2-1; CDR3: CASSPGGGPWREQFF
V: TRBV7-8; J: TRBJ1-1; CDR3: CASSFPINDRGNTEAFF
V: TRBV25-1; J: TRBJ2-5; CDR3: CASTTTSVEETQYF
V: TRBV6-6; J: TRBJ1-3; CDR3: CAISYSGNTIYF
V: TRBV19; J: TRBJ1-1; CDR3: CASSMEGGRAFF
V: TRBV10-3; J: TRBJ2-1; CDR3: CAIGTGGNEQFF
V: TRBV2; J: TRBJ1-2; CDR3: CASSGREANYGYTF
V: TRBV18; J: TRBJ2-2; CDR3: CASSGTANTGELFF
V: TRBV15; J: TRBJ1-5; CDR3: CATSRDRTGAQHF
V: TRBV11-2; J: TRBJ2-7; CDR3: CASSPAGTGSYEQYF
V: TRBV7-9; J: TRBJ1-6; CDR3: CASSGGGTYNSPLHF
V: TRBV7-3; J: TRBJ2-6; CDR3: CASSPKGTSGANVLTF
V: TRBV4-1; J: TRBJ1-5; CDR3: CASSRRTEGNQPQHF
V: TRBV11-2; J: TRBJ2-1; CDR3: CASSSQGFPSEQFF
V: TRBV5-1; J: TRBJ2-5; CDR3: CASSPTSGQETQYF
V: TRBV5-6; J: TRBJ2-1; CDR3: CASSSTSSARFF
V: TRBV7-2; J: TRBJ2-5; CDR3: CASSLDGTSAQETQYF
V: TRBV19; J: TRBJ2-7; CDR3: CASRRIGAYEQYF
V: TRBV5-6; J: TRBJ2-7; CDR3: CASSLEGAYEQYF
V: TRBV6-6; J: TRBJ1-6; CDR3: CASSLRVDNSPLHF